This T cell receptor beta chain was observed in a study of OX40 agonist ivuxolimab in advanced cancers. Profiling relied on immunoSEQ multiplex PCR, and the TCRdb table lists in-frame clones only, not all of them. In the table there are 8,900 or so clones, over 65% of which are singletons. This clone was recorded once. V dropped 2 bases and J dropped 5 bases, with 21 bases sitting between them. The CDR3 length is 17 residues. Per the germline V gene, CDR1 is LGHNA and CDR2 is YNFKEQ. The sequence came from an adult with an advanced solid tumor such as melanoma, head and neck, liver or kidney cancer. This specimen was CD4+ or CD8+ T cells sorted from blood, taken in a trial of the OX40 agonist ivuxolimab. The chain joins TRBV4-2 to TRBJ2-5, with D perhaps matching TRBD1 or TRBD2 (5 bases each). The CDR3 nucleotides are TGTGCCAGCAGCCAATTGGTGGGGACCCCAAATTGGGAGACCCAGTACTTC. It codes for CASSQLVGTPNWETQYF.